Below, 30 T cell receptor beta chains from the same sample are listed, as sequenced in a study of T-cell memory formation after mild COVID-19. One entry per CDR3 protein results from TCRdb running MiXCR on the 5' RACE reads. This table has 250,000 or so distinct CDR3 sequences, more than 8% appearing once. Sequencing was done on a sample of PBMCs or a T cell subset sorted from them (not recorded which). The receptors come from a man aged 18 to 29 who had mild COVID-19 (a few samples of this study predate the infection). Cell type and time point are not known.

This clonotype has a handful of counts. The chain couples TRBV4-3 to TRBJ1-1, with 8 bases matching TRBD1. Germline CDR1 reads LGHNA; CDR2 reads YSLEER. The length of the CDR3 is 18 residues. Trimming at V came to 1 base and at J to 1 base, leaving 11 bases not matched to a gene. CDR3 amino acids: CASSQAIYSGGTNTEAFF. The CDR3 region has the DNA TGCGCCAGCAGCCAAGCGATTTATTCAGGGGGCACGAACACTGAAGCTTTCTTT.

This clonotype was seen only a few times. The chain couples TRBV7-9 to TRBJ1-2; no reliable D call. The V end was cut by 5 bases, the J end by 5 bases, with 15 bases between. The CDR3 is 14 amino acids. CDR1 is SEHNR, CDR2 FQNEAQ, per germline (reference sequence). The CDR3 protein is CASSTAGPGYGYTF. The CDR3, as DNA: TGTGCCAGCAGCACCGCAGGTCCTGGGTATGGCTACACCTTC.

The J gene is TRBJ2-5, the V gene TRBV5-6, with no clear D. CDR1 is SGHDT and CDR2 is YYEEEE in the germline V gene. CDR3 size: 14 residues. Trimming shortened V by 1 base and J by 1 base, and 8 bases separated the two germline ends. The CDR3, as DNA: TGTGCCAGCAGCTTGCACCAGCCCCAAGAGACCCAGTACTTC. Encoded protein: CASSLHQPQETQYF.

This sequence joins TRBV24-1 and TRBJ2-1, with 9 bases that match TRBD1. Germline CDR1 and CDR2: KGHDR and SFDVKD. This CDR3 has 15 residues. The trim removed 6 bases at V and 7 bases at J, leaving 9 bases unmatched. The CDR3, as DNA: TGTGCCACCAGTAGACAGGGGGGTTCCTGGAATGAGCAGTTCTTC. This gives the protein CATSRQGGSWNEQFF.

The chain has TRBV7-9 and TRBJ2-5; no clear D gene. Germline V gene sequence: CDR1 SEHNR, CDR2 FQNEAQ (reference sequence). The V and J ends lost 5 bases and 4 bases respectively, with 11 bases between them. This CDR3 contains 13 residues. The CDR3 spells CASSKPDRETQYF. The DNA for the CDR3 is TGTGCCAGCAGCAAACCGGACCGAGAGACCCAGTACTTC.

This clonotype was detected a few times. The J gene is TRBJ2-7, the V gene TRBV28, with 12 bases aligning to TRBD2. The germline gives CDR1 MDHEN, CDR2 SYDVKM. V was pared by 6 bases and J by 0 bases, with 6 bases of the junction left unmatched. The CDR3 length is 16 residues. The CDR3 DNA sequence: TGTGCCAGCAGGACTAGCGGGGGATTGAGCTCCTACGAGCAGTACGTC. The encoded protein is CASRTSGGLSSYEQYV.

This clonotype was seen a handful of times. The chain employs TRBV5-5 and TRBJ2-2; weak D call: TRBD1 (6 bases). Between the trimmed V and J ends, which lost 0 bases and 7 bases, there was a span of 7 bases. The CDR3 covers 13 residues. In germline, CDR1 is SGHKS, CDR2 YYEKEE (reference sequence). The CDR3 nucleotides read TGTGCCAGCAGCTTGGCAGGGGACGGGGAGCTGTTTTTT. Amino acids: CASSLAGDGELFF.

The chain couples TRBV20-1 to TRBJ2-2, with D unclear. CDR1 and CDR2 (germline): DFQATT, SNEGSKA (reference sequence). V was cut by 6 bases and J by 0 bases, with 8 bases left in between. There are 13 residues in the CDR3. The DNA for the CDR3 is TGCAGTGCCTTGGCCTCGAACACCGGGGAGCTGTTTTTT. Translated, it gives CSALASNTGELFF.

Ten or more counts support this clonotype. The chain recombines TRBV4-2 with TRBJ1-4; D uncertain. V dropped 1 base and J dropped 4 bases, with 7 bases sitting between them. The CDR3 is 14 residues long. Per germline, CDR1 LGHNA and CDR2 YNFKEQ. The CDR3 bases are TGTGCCAGCAGCCAAGGGCAGCTTAATGAAAAACTGTTTTTT. Translating gives CASSQGQLNEKLFF.

The chain carries TRBV7-2 and TRBJ2-5, with TRBD2 identical over 9 bases. J gave up 5 bases and V 6 bases, and 7 bases lay outside the gene matches. Germline CDR1 and CDR2: SGHTA and FQGNSA. The CDR3 runs to 14 residues. The CDR3 here is CASSLGTSRETQYF. Written as DNA, the CDR3 is TGTGCCAGCAGTCTCGGGACTAGCAGGGAGACCCAGTACTTC. Supplemented by reference TRBV7-2 and TRBJ2-5, the full variable domain reads GAGVSQSPSNKVTEKGKDVELRCDPISGHTALYWYRQSLGQGLEFLIYFQGNSAPDKSGLPSDRFSAERTGGSVSTLTIQRTQQEDSAVYLCASSLGTSRETQYFGPGTRLLVL.

The CDR3 is CASRTGYGELFF. Written as DNA, the CDR3 is TGCGCCAGCCGGACAGGGTACGGGGAGCTGTTTTTT. The chain joins TRBV5-1 to TRBJ2-2, with 8 bases lining up with TRBD1. Germline assignment: CDR1 SGHRS and CDR2 YFSETQ. The CDR3 sequence is 12 residues long. V gave up 7 bases and J gave up 7 bases; unmatched junction bases: 3. The whole variable domain, remainder taken from reference TRBV5-1 and TRBJ2-2, is KAGVTQTPRYLIKTRGQQVTLSCSPISGHRSVSWYQQTPGQGLQFLFEYFSETQRNKGNFPGRFSGRQFSNSRSEMNVSTLELGDSALYLCASRTGYGELFFGEGSRLTVL.

This clonotype was recorded many times. CDR3 protein: CASSLAAVETQYF. CDR3 sequence (DNA): TGTGCCAGCAGCTTAGCAGCGGTGGAGACCCAGTACTTC. The chain uses TRBV7-2 and TRBJ2-5, with a tentative D call TRBD2 (5 bases). CDR1 is SGHTA, CDR2 FQGNSA, per germline. Trimming took off 0 bases at V and 5 bases at J, with 7 bases between the two ends. The length of the CDR3 is 13 residues.

A few counts support this clonotype. The CDR3 DNA reads as TGTGCCAGCAGCTACGGGACAGGACTGTACACCGGGGAGCTGTTTTTT. The encoded protein is CASSYGTGLYTGELFF. The chain has TRBV11-2 and TRBJ2-2; 8 nucleotides agree with TRBD1. The CDR3 runs to 16 residues. Germline V lookup: CDR1 SGHAT, CDR2 FQNNGV. V shed 4 bases and J 3 bases; nucleotides not matched to a gene: 7.

The rearrangement links TRBV25-1 to TRBJ1-2, with TRBD1 identical over 7 bases. The CDR3 loop spans 14 amino acids. V lost 5 bases and J lost 6; bases outside the gene matches: 9. Germline loops: CDR1 MGHDK, CDR2 SYGVNS. The CDR3 bases are TGTGCCAGCAGTACCACCACAGGGGCGGATGGCTACACCTTC. Translated, it gives CASSTTTGADGYTF.

As regards this clonotype: A read error may explain this, as a much larger clone is one base away. V usage is TRBV9 and J usage is TRBJ2-5; D uncertain. CDR1 and CDR2 (germline): SGDLS, YYNGEE. The CDR3 sequence is 11 residues long. V lost 2 bases and J 1 base, leaving 0 bases between the germline ends. CDR3 sequence reads: CASSVQETQYF. The CDR3, as DNA: TGTGCCAGCAGCGTCCAAGAGACCCAGTACTTC. The full variable domain, its missing parts supplied by reference TRBV9 and TRBJ2-5, is DSGVTQTPKHLITATGQRVTLRCSPRSGDLSVYWYQQSLDQGLQFLIQYYNGEERAKGNILERFSAQQFPDLHSELNLSSLELGDSALYFCASSVQETQYFGPGTRLLVL.

This clonotype was observed a handful of times. The rearrangement uses TRBV4-3 and TRBJ2-1; 7 bases match TRBD2. CDR1 and CDR2 (germline): LGHNA, YSLEER. The trim removed 0 bases at V and 3 bases at J, leaving 5 bases unmatched. This CDR3 has 16 residues. Here the CDR3 reads CASSQDFGGSYNEQFF. In nucleotides, the CDR3 is TGCGCCAGCAGCCAAGATTTCGGGGGGAGCTACAATGAGCAGTTCTTC.

This clonotype showed up many times. The chain employs TRBV7-2 and TRBJ2-3, with 8 bases aligning to TRBD1. V gave up 6 bases and J gave up 1 base; unmatched junction bases: 3. The CDR3 length is 14 residues. Germline CDR1 reads SGHTA; CDR2 reads FQGNSA. CDR3 region: CASRDRGGTDTQYF. Written as DNA, the CDR3 is TGTGCCAGCAGAGACAGGGGTGGCACAGATACGCAGTATTTT.

This clonotype came up many times. This chain joins TRBV7-3 and TRBJ1-2, with 7 bases fitting TRBD1. Germline V gene data show CDR1 as SGHTA and CDR2 as FQGTGA. V lost 2 bases to trimming and J lost 8 bases; unmatched junction nucleotides: 5. This CDR3 comprises 13 residues. The CDR3: CASSLDAGGGYTF. The CDR3 nucleotides are TGTGCCAGCAGCTTAGACGCAGGGGGAGGCTACACCTTC.

The CDR3 protein is CASSPGGSGREQYV. In nucleotides, the CDR3 is TGTGCCAGCTCGCCGGGGGGCTCGGGTCGCGAGCAGTACGTC. V is TRBV18 and J is TRBJ2-7, with D possibly TRBD2 on 7 matching bases. Trimming cost V 6 bases and J 6 bases, with 18 bases left between them. Germline lookup yields CDR1 KGHSH and CDR2 LQKENI. The CDR3 is 14 amino acids.

This clonotype was observed a few times. The V gene is TRBV10-1, the J gene TRBJ2-1, with 11 positions matching TRBD1. There are 15 residues in the CDR3. Trimming at V came to 3 bases and at J to 9 bases, leaving 7 bases not matched to a gene. The V gene's germline CDR1 is WNHNN and CDR2 SYGVQD (reference sequence). CDR3 sequence reads: CASSDHGQGAGEQFF. In nucleotides, the CDR3 is TGCGCCAGCAGTGACCACGGACAGGGGGCTGGTGAGCAGTTCTTC.

The chain carries TRBV2 and TRBJ2-1, with a possible D match to TRBD1 (5 bases). CDR1 and CDR2 from the germline V gene are SNHLY and FYNNEI. V was trimmed by 5 bases and J by 9 bases, leaving 11 bases between them. The CDR3 is 12 residues long. The CDR3 DNA reads as TGTGCCAGCAGTACCCAGGGCGGTGAGCAGTTCTTC. Translating gives CASSTQGGEQFF.

This chain connects TRBV4-3 to TRBJ1-1; D remains unclear. This CDR3 has 14 residues. Per germline, CDR1 LGHNA and CDR2 YSLEER. V lost 0 bases to trimming and J lost 0 bases, with 5 bases between them. The CDR3 protein is CASSQDEMNTEAFF. CDR3 sequence (DNA): TGCGCCAGCAGCCAAGATGAGATGAACACTGAAGCTTTCTTT.

This clonotype was counted only a few times. J is TRBJ2-2 and V is TRBV6-2 or TRBV6-3, with D perhaps TRBD2 (5 bases). V lost 0 bases and J lost 6, with 11 bases in between. The CDR3 consists of 15 residues. Germline V CDR1 and CDR2: MNHEY, SVGEGT. The CDR3 region is CASSYSGKVAGELFF. The CDR3, as DNA: TGTGCCAGCAGTTACTCCGGGAAGGTAGCCGGGGAGCTGTTTTTT.

The chain employs TRBV24-1 and TRBJ1-2, with 8 positions matching TRBD1. The CDR3 has 14 amino acids. The germline CDR1 and CDR2 sequences are KGHDR and SFDVKD. V shed 2 bases, J shed 6 bases, and the junction held 4 bases outside the gene matches. The CDR3 loop is CATSDSRGRDGYTF. In DNA form, the CDR3 reads TGTGCCACCAGTGATTCCAGGGGGCGTGATGGCTACACCTTC.

The chain employs TRBV29-1 and TRBJ2-1; 9 bases fit TRBD1. V was clipped by 5 bases and J by 9 bases; unmatched bases: 5. Germline V lookup: CDR1 SQVTM, CDR2 ANQGSEA. CDR3 length equals 12 residues. CDR3 residues: CSVTGGVGEQFF. CDR3 bases: TGCAGCGTTACAGGGGGCGTGGGTGAGCAGTTCTTC.

V is TRBV4-3 and J is TRBJ2-3, with a weak D call TRBD2 (5 bases). Trimming took 1 base from V and 4 from J, leaving 12 bases between them. Germline V gives CDR1 LGHNA, CDR2 YSLEER. There are 15 residues in the CDR3. This chain's CDR3 is CASSQGWASSDTQYF. CDR3 nucleotides: TGCGCCAGCAGCCAAGGGTGGGCTAGCTCAGATACGCAGTATTTT.

This clonotype was detected a few times. J is TRBJ2-4 and V is TRBV5-1; D may be TRBD2 (7 bases). The CDR3 runs 14 residues. Germline values: CDR1 SGHRS, CDR2 YFSETQ. Trimming cost V 5 bases and J 8 bases, with 17 bases left between them. CDR3 sequence: CASREGGEGDIQYF. DNA for the CDR3: TGCGCCAGCAGGGAAGGCGGGGAGGGGGACATTCAGTACTTC. The whole variable domain, remainder taken from reference TRBV5-1 and TRBJ2-4, is KAGVTQTPRYLIKTRGQQVTLSCSPISGHRSVSWYQQTPGQGLQFLFEYFSETQRNKGNFPGRFSGRQFSNSRSEMNVSTLELGDSALYLCASREGGEGDIQYFGAGTRLSVL.

DNA for the CDR3: TGTGCCAGCAGCCCCTCTAGCAATCAGCCCCAGCATTTT. It codes for CASSPSSNQPQHF. V is TRBV7-2 and J is TRBJ1-5; D is undetermined. CDR3 length: 13 residues. Trimming cost V 5 bases and J 0 bases, with 5 bases left between them. Per germline, CDR1 SGHTA and CDR2 FQGNSA.

This clonotype has just a few counts. This rearrangement joins TRBV20-1 to TRBJ2-3; D might be TRBD2 (6 bases). Looked up from germline, CDR1 is DFQATT and CDR2 is SNEGSKA (reference sequence). Trimming took 4 bases from V and 5 from J, leaving 16 bases between them. The CDR3 totals 14 residues. Here the CDR3 reads CSATGTRVGDTQYF. In nucleotides, the CDR3 is TGCAGTGCTACCGGGACTCGAGTTGGAGATACGCAGTATTTT.

The chain uses TRBV7-6 and TRBJ1-1, with D tentatively TRBD1 (5 bases). The CDR3 covers 15 residues. CDR1 is SGHVS and CDR2 is FNYEAQ in the germline V gene. Trimming left V 5 bases short and J 4 bases short, with 17 bases between. The DNA for the CDR3 is TGTGCCAGCAGCCCTACGGGACCGTGGGGCACTGAAGCTTTCTTT. This translates into CASSPTGPWGTEAFF.